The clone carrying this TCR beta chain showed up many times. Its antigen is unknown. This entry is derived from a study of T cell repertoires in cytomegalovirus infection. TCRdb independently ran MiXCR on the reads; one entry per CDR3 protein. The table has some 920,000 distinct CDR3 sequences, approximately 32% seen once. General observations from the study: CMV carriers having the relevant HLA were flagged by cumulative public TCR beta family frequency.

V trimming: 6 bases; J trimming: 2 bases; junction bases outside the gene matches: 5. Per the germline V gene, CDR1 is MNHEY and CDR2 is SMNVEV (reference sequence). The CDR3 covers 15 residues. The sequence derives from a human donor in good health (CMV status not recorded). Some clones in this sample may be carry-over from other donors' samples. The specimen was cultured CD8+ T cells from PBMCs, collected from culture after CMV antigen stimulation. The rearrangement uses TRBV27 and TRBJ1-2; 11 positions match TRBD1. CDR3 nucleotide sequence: TGTGCCAGCAGCTTCGGGACAGGGGGAAACTATGGCTACACCTTC. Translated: CASSFGTGGNYGYTF.